Shown below are 24 T cell receptor beta chains from a single sample sequenced in a study of blood T cell repertoires in COVID-19 (dated by TCRdb to 2018 to 2021). Receptor libraries were prepared by the immunoSEQ multiplex PCR assay. Not all clones reach the TCRdb copy of this immuneACCESS table, which keeps in-frame sequences only. Checked studies attribute under half of the gap to unresolved V genes and leave the rest unexplained. The sample table shows about 100,000 clones, and about 84% are seen once. The ten largest clones take up roughly 13% of the sample. The specimen was peripheral blood. The receptors shown here come from a human donor in a cohort sampled during active COVID-19.

V usage is TRBV7-9 and J usage is TRBJ2-7, with a tentative D call TRBD2 (6 bases). V lost 3 bases and J 7 bases, leaving 13 bases between the germline ends. This CDR3 has 13 residues. Germline V gene lookup returns CDR1 SEHNR and CDR2 FQNEAQ (reference sequence). CDR3 bases: TGTGCCAGCAGCTTGTTAACTAGCCGAGAGCAGTACTTC. It is translated as CASSLLTSREQYF.

The chain links TRBV30 to TRBJ1-1; no clear D gene. V was pared by 5 bases and J by 5 bases, with 12 bases between. CDR3 length equals 12 residues. Germline CDR1 GTSNPN, CDR2 SVGIG (reference sequence). The CDR3 nucleotides are TGTGCCTGGGCGGGGAGCAAGACTGAAGCTTTCTTT. Protein product: CAWAGSKTEAFF.

J is TRBJ1-1 and V is TRBV18; D remains unclear. The V end was cut by 1 base, the J end by 2 bases, with 8 bases between. CDR3 length: 14 amino acids. Looked up from germline, CDR1 is KGHSH and CDR2 is LQKENI. CDR3 protein: CASSPLEGNTEAFF. Written as DNA, the CDR3 is TGTGCCAGCTCACCACTGGAGGGCAACACTGAAGCTTTCTTT.

The gene calls are TRBV6-2 or TRBV6-3 and TRBJ1-2; D is unclear. The length of the CDR3 is 11 residues. In germline, CDR1 is MNHEY, CDR2 SVGEGT. The V gene lost 4 bases and the J gene lost 3 bases, with 3 bases spanning the gap. The CDR3 loop is CASSSDYGYTF. The DNA of the CDR3 is TGTGCCAGCAGTTCCGACTATGGCTACACCTTC.

This sequence joins TRBV11-2 and TRBJ1-4, with D maybe TRBD1 (6 bases). The CDR3 length is 18 residues. In germline, CDR1 is SGHAT, CDR2 FQNNGV. Deletions cut 7 bases from V and 10 bases from J, with 31 bases between. As DNA, the CDR3 is TGTGCCAGCACCACAACCTCTTCCATTCTTGGGGGCGGGGGAAAACTGTTTTTT. Amino acid sequence: CASTTTSSILGGGGKLFF.

The rearrangement joins TRBV3-1 (or the pseudogene TRBV3-2) to TRBJ2-3, with 9 bases fitting TRBD2. CDR1 LGHDT and CDR2 YNNKEL come from the germline V gene (reference sequence). There are 19 residues in the CDR3. With 1 base clipped from V and 3 bases from J, the junction kept 14 bases outside the gene matches. CDR3 loop: CASSQGVTSGPSLTDTQYF. The CDR3 nucleotides read TGTGCCAGCAGCCAAGGTGTGACTAGCGGTCCCTCTTTAACAGATACGCAGTATTTT.

This clone was seen a handful of times. Other DNA sequences within the sample encode an identical CDR3. The J gene is TRBJ1-2, the V gene TRBV5-4, with 9 bases fitting TRBD1. After removal of 4 bases from V and 4 bases from J, the junction contained 2 bases not matched to a gene. This CDR3 has 13 amino acids. Germline V lookup: CDR1 SGHNT, CDR2 YYREEE (reference sequence). The CDR3 DNA sequence: TGTGCCAGCAGCCCGGACAGGGGCTATGGCTACACCTTC. It codes for CASSPDRGYGYTF.

The table lists this clone with a few counts. This chain links TRBV5-1 with TRBJ2-1, with D maybe TRBD2 (5 bases). Germline values: CDR1 SGHRS, CDR2 YFSETQ. This CDR3 contains 15 residues. Trimming took 3 bases from V and 9 from J, leaving 19 bases between them. CDR3: CASSSTTASPSEQFF. CDR3 coding DNA: TGCGCCAGCAGCTCGACTACCGCCTCGCCTAGTGAGCAGTTCTTC. The full variable domain, rest sourced from reference TRBV5-1 and TRBJ2-1, is KAGVTQTPRYLIKTRGQQVTLSCSPISGHRSVSWYQQTPGQGLQFLFEYFSETQRNKGNFPGRFSGRQFSNSRSEMNVSTLELGDSALYLCASSSTTASPSEQFFGPGTRLTVL.

This clone was observed once. The V call is TRBV30, the J call TRBJ1-6; TRBD1 is a possible D gene (5 bases). Germline V gives CDR1 GTSNPN, CDR2 SVGIG (reference sequence). The CDR3 spans 13 residues. The V end was cut by 3 bases, the J end by 5 bases, with 8 bases between. This chain's CDR3 is CAWRMTDNSPLHF. The CDR3 region has the DNA TGTGCCTGGAGGATGACAGATAATTCACCCCTCCACTTT.

J is TRBJ1-6 and V is TRBV10-3; 8 nucleotides line up with TRBD1. Trimming cost V 6 bases and J 9 bases; bases outside gene matches: 10. Germline V gene data show CDR1 as ENHRY and CDR2 as SYGVKD. The CDR3 extends over 15 amino acids. The CDR3 is CAIRQDRDSASPLHF. The CDR3 nucleotides are TGTGCCATCAGGCAGGACAGGGACTCTGCTTCACCCCTCCACTTT.

CDR3 residues: CASKGTGRTGELFF. The CDR3 DNA reads TGTGCCAGCAAAGGGACAGGTCGGACCGGGGAGCTGTTTTTT. The chain is built from TRBV2 and TRBJ2-2; the match to TRBD1 covers 8 bases. The CDR3 totals 14 residues. The germline gives CDR1 SNHLY, CDR2 FYNNEI. Unmatched junction bases numbered 6, after V lost 7 bases and J lost 5 bases.

The rearrangement links TRBV12-2 to TRBJ2-7; TRBD2, as called in the table, went unchecked against the DNA. TRBV12-2 is deemed a pseudogene. The CDR3 runs 12 residues. The CDR3 nucleotides are TGTGCAAGTCGCTTAGCGAATGACTGGCAGTACTTC. Translation gives CASRLANDWQYF.

This chain joins TRBV6-2 or TRBV6-3 and TRBJ2-7; 9 bases are shared with TRBD2. The CDR3 runs 14 residues. J lost 5 bases, V lost 5 bases, and 7 bases had no gene match. CDR1 MNHEY and CDR2 SVGEGT come from the germline V gene. CDR3 DNA: TGTGCCAGCAGTACCGGGACTAGCCAGCACGAGCAGTACTTC. It encodes CASSTGTSQHEQYF.

The chain couples TRBV5-1 to TRBJ2-1; a weak D match, TRBD1 (6 bases). There are 15 residues in the CDR3. Trimming removed 1 base at V and 8 bases at J, with 16 bases between. The germline gives CDR1 SGHRS, CDR2 YFSETQ. CDR3 protein: CASSLRGFNIDEQFF. The CDR3 DNA reads as TGCGCCAGCAGCTTGAGGGGGTTTAATATCGATGAGCAGTTCTTC.

This chain joins TRBV14 and TRBJ1-2; D not resolved. The CDR3 runs 13 residues. In germline, CDR1 is SGHDN, CDR2 FVKESK. Trimming pared 1 base from V and 7 bases from J, leaving 10 bases between. The CDR3 region has the DNA TGTGCCAGCAGCCAAGTTCGGGTGACTGGCTACACCTTC. This codes for CASSQVRVTGYTF.

The chain combines TRBV9 with TRBJ2-5; 9 nucleotides align to TRBD2. V was pared by 0 bases and J by 3 bases, with 3 bases of the junction left unmatched. The CDR3 runs to 15 residues. CDR1 is SGDLS and CDR2 is YYNGEE in the germline V gene. The CDR3 DNA reads as TGTGCCAGCAGCGTAGCCGGGACTAGCAAAGAGACCCAGTACTTC. The encoded protein is CASSVAGTSKETQYF.

The rearrangement uses TRBV6-5 and TRBJ1-1; 8 nucleotides match TRBD1. This CDR3 is built from 14 residues. The V gene's germline CDR1 is MNHEY and CDR2 SVGAGI. The V gene end was trimmed by 7 bases and the J gene end by 1 base; junction bases not matched to a gene: 5. This CDR3 reads CASILGQGNTEAFF. The CDR3, as DNA: TGTGCCAGCATATTAGGACAGGGGAACACTGAAGCTTTCTTT.

The V call is TRBV7-2, the J call TRBJ2-7; TRBD2 is a possible D gene (6 bases). The CDR3 is 16 amino acids. Germline lookup yields CDR1 SGHTA and CDR2 FQGNSA. V was pared by 4 bases and J by 0 bases, with 16 bases between. This CDR3 is CASSYRAGSSSYEQYF. CDR3 coding DNA: TGTGCCAGCAGCTACCGAGCGGGCTCGAGCTCCTACGAGCAGTACTTC.

The rearrangement links TRBV24-1 to TRBJ2-1; TRBD2 is a possible D gene (6 bases). This CDR3 has 17 amino acids. Looked up from germline, CDR1 is KGHDR and CDR2 is SFDVKD. V was clipped by 2 bases and J by 1 base, with 14 bases between them. Here the CDR3 reads CATSDSGPGRSYNEQFF. Here the CDR3 DNA reads TGTGCCACCAGTGATTCCGGTCCGGGGAGGTCCTACAATGAGCAGTTCTTC.

V and J are TRBV29-1 and TRBJ1-2, with D uncertain. There are 13 residues in the CDR3. Between the trimmed V and J ends, which lost 4 bases and 1 base, there was a span of 10 bases. CDR1 is SQVTM, CDR2 ANQGSEA, per germline. CDR3 DNA: TGCAGCGTTGGGAGGACCGTTAACTATGGCTACACCTTC. Translated, it gives CSVGRTVNYGYTF.

This clone has just a few counts. The rearrangement uses TRBV6-6 and TRBJ2-5; D possibly corresponds to TRBD2 (5 bases). Germline V CDR1 and CDR2: MNHNY, SVGAGI (reference sequence). The CDR3 extends over 13 amino acids. Deletions cut 9 bases from V and 1 base from J, with 12 bases between. CDR3 protein: CASRAEFQETQYF. As DNA, the CDR3 is TGTGCCAGTAGAGCGGAGTTCCAAGAGACCCAGTACTTC.

A single count supports this clone. This rearrangement joins TRBV4-2 to TRBJ1-1; 7 bases match TRBD1. Germline values: CDR1 LGHNA, CDR2 YNFKEQ. V was clipped by 2 bases and J by 5 bases; unmatched bases: 2. The CDR3 consists of 13 residues. This CDR3 is CASSQRQGTEAFF. For the CDR3, the DNA is TGTGCCAGCAGCCAAAGACAGGGTACTGAAGCTTTCTTT.

The chain has TRBV19 and TRBJ1-2; D is possibly TRBD1 (6 bases). Germline CDR1 LNHDA, CDR2 SQIVND (reference sequence). The V and J ends lost 10 bases and 2 bases respectively, with 14 bases between them. This CDR3 is built from 13 residues. The CDR3 sequence: CATGTQLNYGYTF. The DNA of the CDR3 is TGTGCCACCGGGACACAGCTAAACTATGGCTACACCTTC. Full variable domain (remainder filled in from reference TRBV19 and TRBJ1-2): DGGITQSPKYLFRKEGQNVTLSCEQNLNHDAMYWYRQDPGQGLRLIYYSQIVNDFQKGDIAEGYSVSREKKESFPLTVTSAQKNPTAFYLCATGTQLNYGYTFGSGTRLTVV.

The chain is built from TRBV30 and TRBJ2-2, with TRBD2 matching 9 bases. Losses at the gene ends were 0 bases for V and 6 bases for J; bases not matched to a gene: 17. CDR3 length: 19 amino acids. The germline CDR1 and CDR2 sequences are GTSNPN and SVGIG (reference sequence). The CDR3 bases are TGTGCCTGGAGTGTAGTCGTCACCAGCGGGAGGTTGGTCTCCGGGGAGCTGTTTTTT. It translates to CAWSVVVTSGRLVSGELFF.